Detailed here is one T cell receptor beta chain. The assay was immunoSEQ multiplex PCR, and TCRdb's table has in-frame clones only and misses some. Here the sample spans 160,000 or so clones, 85% to 90% being singletons. Per the germline V gene, CDR1 is LNHDA and CDR2 is SQIVND (reference sequence). V shed 4 bases and J 3 bases; nucleotides not matched to a gene: 6. The CDR3 consists of 15 residues. This sample is part of a study of blood T cell repertoires in COVID-19. Study at large: Nucleic acid was either cDNA or gDNA, and it came from T cells, B-cell-depleted T cells, or PBMCs.

This receptor was obtained from a woman in her forties with acute or convalescent COVID-19. Material: peripheral blood. The gene calls are TRBV19 and TRBJ1-2, with 9 positions matching TRBD1. The CDR3 bases are TGTGCCAGTAGTAGTCCCGGGACAGGGTACTATGGCTACACCTTC. This translates into CASSSPGTGYYGYTF. Variable domain in full (rest from reference TRBV19 and TRBJ1-2): DGGITQSPKYLFRKEGQNVTLSCEQNLNHDAMYWYRQDPGQGLRLIYYSQIVNDFQKGDIAEGYSVSREKKESFPLTVTSAQKNPTAFYLCASSSPGTGYYGYTFGSGTRLTVV.